What follows are 2 T cell receptor beta chains derived from one specimen sequenced in a study of blood T cells in healthy people across ages. Combining a sample-barcoded 5' primer with a J-beta primer mix, a second PCR ran for about 7 to 11 cycles. One entry per CDR3 protein results from TCRdb running MiXCR on the 5' RACE reads. The sample has 1.5 million to 2 million distinct CDR3 sequences; 28% are singletons. Source material: blood. All receptors come from a woman in her thirties in good health.

V and J are TRBV9 and TRBJ2-4, with D uncertain. Near its end, the DNA agrees better with TRBJ2-5, so the J call may be wrong. The length of the CDR3 is 13 residues. Germline CDR1 SGDLS, CDR2 YYNGEE. CDR3 sequence (DNA): TGTGCCAGCAGCGTAGTTGCGTCGAAGACCCAGTACTTC. As protein: CASSVVASKTQYF.

This clonotype was seen a handful of times. V usage is TRBV4-3 and J usage is TRBJ2-1; D is uncertain. This CDR3 contains 13 residues. CDR1 and CDR2 (germline): LGHNA, YSLEER. Trimming took 2 bases from V and 6 from J, leaving 8 bases between them. CDR3 DNA: TGCGCCAGCAGCCAAAGAGAAAGCAATGAGCAGTTCTTC. As protein: CASSQRESNEQFF.